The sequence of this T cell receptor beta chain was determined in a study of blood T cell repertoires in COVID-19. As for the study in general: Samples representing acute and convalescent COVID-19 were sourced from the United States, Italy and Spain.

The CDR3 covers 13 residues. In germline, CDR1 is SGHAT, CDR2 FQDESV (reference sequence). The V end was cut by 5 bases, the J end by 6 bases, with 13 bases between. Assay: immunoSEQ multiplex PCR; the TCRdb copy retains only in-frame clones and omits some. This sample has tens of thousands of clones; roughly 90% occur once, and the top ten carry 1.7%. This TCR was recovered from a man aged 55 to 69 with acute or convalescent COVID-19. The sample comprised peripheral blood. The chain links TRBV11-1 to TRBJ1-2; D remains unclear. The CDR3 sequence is CASSPRRLHGYTF. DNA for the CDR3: TGTGCCAGCAGCCCCCGGAGGTTACATGGCTACACCTTC.